This TCR beta chain was observed in a study of T cells after posttransplantation cyclophosphamide. Germline V gene data show CDR1 as SEHNR and CDR2 as FQNEAQ (reference sequence). The CDR3 contains 15 residues. Unmatched junction bases numbered 10, after V lost 5 bases and J lost 5 bases. A marrow graft followed busulfan-fludarabine conditioning, with cyclophosphamide on days +3 and +4. Assay used: immunoSEQ multiplex PCR; TCRdb lists only in-frame clones, some missing. Of more than 1,200 clones listed, around 76% are singletons. This clone appeared a few times. Its antigen is unidentified. Study outcomes and limitations: TRB overlap between skin or GI tissue T cells and blood was limited. Recipient CMV seropositivity and CMV reactivation strongly tracked TRB clonality. Later blood repertoires were often dominated by clones from the donor CD8+ memory compartment.

This TCR was recovered from a female patient between 60 and 69 years old who received an allogeneic stem cell transplant from an unrelated donor, was CMV-positive, and had acute GVHD only. A subset of T cells may come from the graft donor. The sequencing here drew on PBMCs, taken 220 to 250 days after allogeneic stem cell transplant with posttransplant cyclophosphamide. This chain uses TRBV7-9 with TRBJ2-7; 9 nucleotides match TRBD1. Here the CDR3 DNA reads TGTGCCAGCAGCAAAGGGCCGGGACAGGGAAACGAGCAGTACTTC. Translating gives CASSKGPGQGNEQYF.